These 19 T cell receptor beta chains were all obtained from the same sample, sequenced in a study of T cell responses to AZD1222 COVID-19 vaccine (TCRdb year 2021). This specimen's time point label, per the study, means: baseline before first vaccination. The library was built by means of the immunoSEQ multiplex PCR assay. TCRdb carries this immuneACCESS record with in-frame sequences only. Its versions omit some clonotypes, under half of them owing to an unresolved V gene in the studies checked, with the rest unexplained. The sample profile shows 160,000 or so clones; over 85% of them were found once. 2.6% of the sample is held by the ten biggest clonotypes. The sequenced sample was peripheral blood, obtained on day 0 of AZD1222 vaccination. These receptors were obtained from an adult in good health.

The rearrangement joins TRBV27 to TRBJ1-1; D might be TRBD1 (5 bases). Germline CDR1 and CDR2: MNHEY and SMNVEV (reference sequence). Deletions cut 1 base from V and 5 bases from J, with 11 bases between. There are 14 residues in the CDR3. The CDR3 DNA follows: TGTGCCAGCAGTTTATATCACAAGGGGACTGAAGCTTTCTTT. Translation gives CASSLYHKGTEAFF.

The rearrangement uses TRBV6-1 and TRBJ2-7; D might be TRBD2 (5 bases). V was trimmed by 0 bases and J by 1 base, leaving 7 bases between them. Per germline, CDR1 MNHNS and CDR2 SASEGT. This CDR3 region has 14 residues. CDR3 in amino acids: CASSEARGSYEQYF. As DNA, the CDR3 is TGTGCCAGCAGTGAAGCGCGAGGGTCCTACGAGCAGTACTTC.

CDR3 region: CASSFTGTDTQYF. In DNA, the CDR3 is TGTGCCAGCAGCTTTACGGGCACAGATACGCAGTATTTT. The chain has TRBV5-4 and TRBJ2-3; D gene unclear. The CDR3 extends over 13 amino acids. Looked up from germline, CDR1 is SGHNT and CDR2 is YYREEE (reference sequence). Deletions cut 2 bases from V and 1 base from J, with 5 bases between.

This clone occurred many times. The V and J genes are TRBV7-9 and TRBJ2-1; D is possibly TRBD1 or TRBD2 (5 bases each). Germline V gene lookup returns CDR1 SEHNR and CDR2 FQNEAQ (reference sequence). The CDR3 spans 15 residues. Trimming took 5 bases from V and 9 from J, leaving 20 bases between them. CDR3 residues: CASSLIDIAGTEQFF. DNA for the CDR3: TGTGCCAGCAGCCTCATCGATATAGCTGGGACTGAGCAGTTCTTC.

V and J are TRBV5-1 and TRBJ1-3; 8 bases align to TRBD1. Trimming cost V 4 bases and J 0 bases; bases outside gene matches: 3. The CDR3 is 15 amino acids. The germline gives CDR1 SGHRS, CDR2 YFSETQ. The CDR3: CASSLDRDSGNTIYF. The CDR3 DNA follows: TGCGCCAGCAGCCTGGACAGGGACTCTGGAAACACCATATATTTT.

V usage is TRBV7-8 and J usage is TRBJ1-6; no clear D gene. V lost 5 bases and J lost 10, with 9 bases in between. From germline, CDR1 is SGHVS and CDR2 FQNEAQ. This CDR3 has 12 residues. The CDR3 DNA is TGTGCCAGCAGCATGGAAGGGTCACCCCTCCACTTT. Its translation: CASSMEGSPLHF.

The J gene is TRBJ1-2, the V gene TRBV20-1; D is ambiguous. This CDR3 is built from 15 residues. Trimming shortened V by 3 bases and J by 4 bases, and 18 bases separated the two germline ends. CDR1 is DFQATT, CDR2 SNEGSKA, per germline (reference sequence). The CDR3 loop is CSASPLGRPSYGYTF. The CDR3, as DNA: TGCAGTGCTAGTCCATTAGGGCGGCCCAGCTATGGCTACACCTTC.

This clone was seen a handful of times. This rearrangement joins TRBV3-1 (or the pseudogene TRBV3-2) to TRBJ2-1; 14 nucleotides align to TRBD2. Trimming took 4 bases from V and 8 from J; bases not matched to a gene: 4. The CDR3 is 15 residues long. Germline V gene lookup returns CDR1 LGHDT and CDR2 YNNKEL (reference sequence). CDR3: CASSRLAGGPDEQFF. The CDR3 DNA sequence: TGTGCCAGCAGCCGACTAGCGGGAGGGCCCGATGAGCAGTTCTTC.

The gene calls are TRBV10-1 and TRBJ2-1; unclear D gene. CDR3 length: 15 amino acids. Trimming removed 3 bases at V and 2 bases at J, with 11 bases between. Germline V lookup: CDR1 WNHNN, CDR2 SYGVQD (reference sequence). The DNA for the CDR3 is TGCGCCAGCAGTGAATCGAGCCCCCCCTACAATGAGCAGTTCTTC. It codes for CASSESSPPYNEQFF.

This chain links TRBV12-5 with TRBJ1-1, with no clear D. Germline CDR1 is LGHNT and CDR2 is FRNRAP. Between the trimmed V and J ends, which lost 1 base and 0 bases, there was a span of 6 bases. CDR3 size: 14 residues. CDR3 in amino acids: CASGLDGMNTEAFF. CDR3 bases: TGTGCTAGTGGTTTGGACGGCATGAACACTGAAGCTTTCTTT.

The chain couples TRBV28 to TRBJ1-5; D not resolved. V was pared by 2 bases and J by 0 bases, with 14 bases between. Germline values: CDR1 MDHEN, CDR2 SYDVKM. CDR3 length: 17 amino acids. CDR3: CASSLVGRSASNQPQHF. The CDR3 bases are TGTGCCAGCAGTTTAGTGGGCAGGTCGGCTAGCAATCAGCCCCAGCATTTT. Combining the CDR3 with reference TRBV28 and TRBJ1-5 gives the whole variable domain DVKVTQSSRYLVKRTGEKVFLECVQDMDHENMFWYRQDPGLGLRLIYFSYDVKMKEKGDIPEGYSVSREKKERFSLILESASTNQTSMYLCASSLVGRSASNQPQHFGDGTRLSIL.

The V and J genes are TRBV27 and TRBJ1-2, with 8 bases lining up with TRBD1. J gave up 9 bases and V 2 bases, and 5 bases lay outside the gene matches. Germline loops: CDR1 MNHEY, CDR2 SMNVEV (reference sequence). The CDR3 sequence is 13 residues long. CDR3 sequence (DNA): TGTGCCAGCAGTTTAAACAGGGGGGATCGCTACACCTTC. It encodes CASSLNRGDRYTF.

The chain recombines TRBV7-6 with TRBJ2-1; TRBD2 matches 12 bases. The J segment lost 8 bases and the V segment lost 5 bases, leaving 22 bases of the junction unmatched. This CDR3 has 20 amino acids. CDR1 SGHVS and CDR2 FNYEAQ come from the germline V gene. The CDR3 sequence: CASSQTGWLAGGNFPDEQFF. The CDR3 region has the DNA TGTGCCAGCAGCCAAACGGGGTGGCTAGCGGGGGGGAATTTTCCCGATGAGCAGTTCTTC. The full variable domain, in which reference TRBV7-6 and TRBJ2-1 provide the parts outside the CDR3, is GAGVSQSPRYKVTKRGQDVALRCDPISGHVSLYWYRQALGQGPEFLTYFNYEAQQDKSGLPNDRFSAERPEGSISTLTIQRTEQRDSAMYRCASSQTGWLAGGNFPDEQFFGPGTRLTVL.

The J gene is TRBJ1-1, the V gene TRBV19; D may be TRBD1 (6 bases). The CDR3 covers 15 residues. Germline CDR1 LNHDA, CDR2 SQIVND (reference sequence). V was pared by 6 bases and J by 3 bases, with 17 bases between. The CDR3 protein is CASSWGGLADTEAFF. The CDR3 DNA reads TGTGCCAGTAGCTGGGGGGGCCTGGCGGACACTGAAGCTTTCTTT.

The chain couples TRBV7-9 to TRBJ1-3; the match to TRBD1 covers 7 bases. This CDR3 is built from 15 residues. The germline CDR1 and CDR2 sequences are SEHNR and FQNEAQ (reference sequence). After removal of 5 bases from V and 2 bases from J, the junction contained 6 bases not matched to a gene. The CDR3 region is CASSQQGRAGNTIYF. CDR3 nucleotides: TGTGCCAGCAGCCAACAGGGGAGGGCTGGAAACACCATATATTTT.

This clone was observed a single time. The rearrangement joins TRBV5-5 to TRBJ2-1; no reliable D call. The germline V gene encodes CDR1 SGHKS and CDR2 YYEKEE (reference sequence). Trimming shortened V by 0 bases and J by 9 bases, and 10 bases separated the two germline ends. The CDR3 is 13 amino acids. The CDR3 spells CASSLVGDGEQFF. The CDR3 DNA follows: TGTGCCAGCAGCTTGGTTGGCGACGGTGAGCAGTTCTTC.

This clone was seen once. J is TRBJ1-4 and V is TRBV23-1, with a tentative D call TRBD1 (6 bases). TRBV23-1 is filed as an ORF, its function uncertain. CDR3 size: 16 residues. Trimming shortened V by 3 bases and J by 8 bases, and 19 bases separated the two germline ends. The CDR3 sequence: CASSHRFGGAGEKLFF. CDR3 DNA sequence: TGCGCCAGCAGTCACCGATTCGGGGGGGCTGGGGAAAAACTGTTTTTT.

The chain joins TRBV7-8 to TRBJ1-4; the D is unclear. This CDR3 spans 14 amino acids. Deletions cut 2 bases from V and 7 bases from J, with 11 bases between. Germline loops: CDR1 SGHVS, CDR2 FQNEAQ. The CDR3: CASSLSGSGEKLFF. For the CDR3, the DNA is TGTGCCAGCAGCTTATCGGGGTCGGGTGAAAAACTGTTTTTT.

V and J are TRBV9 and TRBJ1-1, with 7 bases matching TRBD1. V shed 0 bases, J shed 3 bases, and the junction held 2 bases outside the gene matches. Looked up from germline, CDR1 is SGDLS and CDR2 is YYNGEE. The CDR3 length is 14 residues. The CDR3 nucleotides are TGTGCCAGCAGCGTAGAGGGACAGTACACTGAAGCTTTCTTT. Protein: CASSVEGQYTEAFF.